The 21 T cell receptor beta chains given below trace back to one sample, sequenced in a study of vaccination and CD4 T cells after COVID-19. Treatment here: roughly ten-day PBMC culture with coronavirus spike peptide pools or control peptides (ViraFEST assay). No antigens are known for them. Cultured CD4+ T cell DNA underwent sequencing with the Oncomine TCR Beta short-read assay. TCRdb re-analysed the PCR reads in MiXCR, keeping a single row per CDR3 protein. Of about 17,000 distinct CDR3 sequences listed, more than 45% are singletons. Source material: CD4+ T cells from blood, cultured in vitro. Every receptor here comes from a human donor who had recovered from COVID-19.

This sequence joins TRBV6-1 and TRBJ1-2; TRBD1 aligns across 10 bases. V lost 6 bases to trimming and J lost 9 bases; unmatched junction nucleotides: 7. The CDR3 is made up of 13 amino acids. Germline values: CDR1 MNHNS, CDR2 SASEGT. The DNA of the CDR3 is TGTGCCAGCAGCCGCCGACAGGGGGCGAGCTACACCTTC. Its protein is CASSRRQGASYTF.

The chain links TRBV6-1 to TRBJ2-5; D gene unclear. This CDR3 contains 13 residues. Germline CDR1 and CDR2: MNHNS and SASEGT. The V and J ends lost 8 bases and 4 bases respectively, with 14 bases between them. The CDR3 loop is CASGPYWGETQYF. The CDR3 nucleotides read TGTGCCAGCGGACCATATTGGGGAGAGACCCAGTACTTC.

This chain joins TRBV7-9 and TRBJ2-6; no definite D call. CDR1 and CDR2 (germline): SEHNR, FQNEAQ (reference sequence). Trimming shortened V by 3 bases and J by 5 bases, and 14 bases separated the two germline ends. This CDR3 has 16 residues. The CDR3 bases are TGTGCCAGCAGCTTGGGTATTGGGGAAAGGGCCAACGTCCTGACTTTC. Protein: CASSLGIGERANVLTF.

This clonotype was seen only a few times. The chain employs TRBV7-2 and TRBJ2-3, with D perhaps being TRBD1 or TRBD2 (6 bases each). Germline V CDR1 and CDR2: SGHTA, FQGNSA. This CDR3 comprises 17 residues. Trimming left V 1 base short and J 1 base short, with 15 bases between. DNA for the CDR3: TGTGCCAGCAGCTTAGTTGGCTGGGGGGCAGGCACAGATACGCAGTATTTT. Translation: CASSLVGWGAGTDTQYF.

The chain joins TRBV7-8 to TRBJ2-3; D remains ambiguous. Trimming shortened V by 0 bases and J by 0 bases, and 4 bases separated the two germline ends. This CDR3 has 14 residues. The germline CDR1 and CDR2 sequences are SGHVS and FQNEAQ. The CDR3 loop reads CASSLAESTDTQYF. The CDR3 bases are TGTGCCAGCAGCTTAGCGGAAAGCACAGATACGCAGTATTTT.

This chain links TRBV19 with TRBJ2-1; 11 bases align to TRBD1. Germline trimming cut 4 bases from V and 9 bases from J; bases unmatched to any gene: 11. The CDR3 extends over 16 amino acids. Germline CDR1 is LNHDA and CDR2 is SQIVND (reference sequence). CDR3 DNA: TGTGCCAGTAGTACCTACCGGGACAGGGGGTCTCGTGAGCAGTTCTTC. This codes for CASSTYRDRGSREQFF. Together with reference TRBV19 and TRBJ2-1, the CDR3 gives the full variable domain: DGGITQSPKYLFRKEGQNVTLSCEQNLNHDAMYWYRQDPGQGLRLIYYSQIVNDFQKGDIAEGYSVSREKKESFPLTVTSAQKNPTAFYLCASSTYRDRGSREQFFGPGTRLTVL.

This sequence joins TRBV21-1 and TRBJ2-4. TRBV21-1 is a pseudogene locus. This CDR3 spans 16 amino acids. CDR3 coding DNA: TGTGCCAGCAGCAACCGCAAGGACGAAGCCAAAAACATTCAGTACTTC. It is translated as CASSNRKDEAKNIQYF.

The chain is built from TRBV7-9 and TRBJ2-6; D is undetermined. This CDR3 is built from 20 residues. V was cut by 3 bases and J by 0 bases, with 21 bases left in between. Germline CDR1 is SEHNR and CDR2 is FQNEAQ (reference sequence). The CDR3 spells CASSFRLLRPSDSGANVLTF. Written as DNA, the CDR3 is TGTGCCAGCAGCTTTAGGCTATTACGACCTTCGGACTCTGGGGCCAACGTCCTGACTTTC.

J is TRBJ2-7 and V is TRBV30; maybe TRBD2 (6 bases). This CDR3 contains 14 residues. Trimming took off 3 bases at V and 5 bases at J, with 17 bases between the two ends. Looked up from germline, CDR1 is GTSNPN and CDR2 is SVGIG (reference sequence). The chain's CDR3 is CAWRIPGLSDEQYF. DNA for the CDR3: TGTGCCTGGAGGATACCGGGACTGAGCGACGAGCAGTACTTC.

The chain joins TRBV20-1 to TRBJ2-1; 9 nucleotides match TRBD2. The CDR3 runs to 13 residues. V was pared by 3 bases and J by 4 bases, with 1 base of the junction left unmatched. The germline V gene has CDR1 DFQATT and CDR2 SNEGSKA (reference sequence). CDR3 in DNA: TGCAGTGCTAGGCTAGCGGGATACAATGAGCAGTTCTTC. This gives the protein CSARLAGYNEQFF.

This sequence joins TRBV6-2 or TRBV6-3 and TRBJ1-2; D is perhaps TRBD1 (6 bases). CDR3 length: 13 amino acids. V lost 9 bases, J lost 5 bases, and 16 bases lay in between. The germline V gene has CDR1 MNHEY and CDR2 SVGEGT. The CDR3 protein is CASHYTGKYGYTF. As DNA, the CDR3 is TGTGCCAGTCACTACACAGGGAAGTATGGCTACACCTTC.

V gene TRBV6-1 combines with J gene TRBJ2-5; a weak D match, TRBD2 (6 bases). Trimming removed 6 bases from V and 1 base from J, with 12 bases in between. The CDR3 covers 14 residues. Looked up from germline, CDR1 is MNHNS and CDR2 is SASEGT. The CDR3 loop reads CASRGRQLQETQYF. The DNA of the CDR3 is TGTGCCAGCAGGGGGAGGCAGCTCCAAGAGACCCAGTACTTC.

The gene calls are TRBV15 and TRBJ2-2, with D unclear. CDR3 length: 13 residues. Trimming pared 3 bases from V and 5 bases from J, leaving 7 bases between. Germline-derived CDR1 and CDR2 are LNHNV and YYDKDF (reference sequence). The CDR3 coding sequence is TGTGCCACCAGCAGGCCAAATACCGGGGAGCTGTTTTTT. Its protein product is CATSRPNTGELFF.

The rearrangement links TRBV19 to TRBJ1-1, with D tentatively TRBD1 (5 bases). The V gene lost 0 bases and the J gene lost 3 bases, with 11 bases spanning the gap. Germline V gives CDR1 LNHDA, CDR2 SQIVND (reference sequence). The CDR3 covers 15 residues. The CDR3: CASSIEGGVHTEAFF. In DNA, the CDR3 is TGTGCCAGTAGTATAGAAGGAGGGGTGCACACTGAAGCTTTCTTT.

The chain is built from TRBV10-3 and TRBJ2-3, with 12 bases that match TRBD2. This CDR3 comprises 15 residues. The J segment lost 4 bases and the V segment lost 6 bases, leaving 5 bases of the junction unmatched. Germline CDR1 is ENHRY and CDR2 is SYGVKD. CDR3 sequence reads: CAISASGRAPDTQYF. The DNA of the CDR3 is TGTGCCATCAGCGCTAGCGGGAGGGCCCCAGATACGCAGTATTTT.

This clonotype showed up just a few times. For the CDR3, the DNA is TGTGCCACCCGGGACAGCCTGAACACTGAAGCTTTCTTT. Residues: CATRDSLNTEAFF. The chain recombines TRBV19 with TRBJ1-1; 7 bases match TRBD1. V gave up 10 bases and J gave up 0 bases; unmatched junction bases: 5. The CDR3 has 13 amino acids. Per germline, CDR1 LNHDA and CDR2 SQIVND (reference sequence).

This sequence joins TRBV5-1 and TRBJ2-3; weak D call: TRBD2 (6 bases). V was trimmed by 4 bases and J by 1 base, leaving 10 bases between them. This CDR3 is 14 amino acids long. Germline CDR1 and CDR2: SGHRS and YFSETQ. CDR3 in DNA: TGCGCCAGCAGCAGCGGGCAGCGCACAGATACGCAGTATTTT. As protein: CASSSGQRTDTQYF.

J is TRBJ1-6 and V is TRBV30; D is unresolved. The CDR3 sequence is 12 residues long. Between the trimmed V and J ends, which lost 6 bases and 10 bases, there was a span of 13 bases. Germline V gives CDR1 GTSNPN, CDR2 SVGIG (reference sequence). The chain's CDR3 is CACRRVRSPLHF. The CDR3 nucleotides are TGTGCCTGCCGGCGCGTTAGGTCACCCCTCCACTTT.

The sample holds a few counts of this clonotype. The J gene is TRBJ1-2, the V gene TRBV27; 9 bases line up with TRBD1. From germline, CDR1 is MNHEY and CDR2 SMNVEV (reference sequence). This CDR3 is 13 amino acids long. The ends lost 9 bases at V and 3 bases at J; junction bases unmatched: 5. CDR3 DNA: TGTGCCAGGAACAGGGGGCAGGACTATGGCTACACCTTC. This translates into CARNRGQDYGYTF.

This clonotype has just a few counts. The gene calls are TRBV7-2 and TRBJ2-3; a possible D gene is TRBD2 (7 bases). V was trimmed by 3 bases and J by 0 bases, leaving 10 bases between them. The CDR3 is made up of 15 amino acids. CDR1 is SGHTA, CDR2 FQGNSA, per germline. The CDR3 sequence: CASSLGGPSTDTQYF. The DNA of the CDR3 is TGTGCCAGCAGCTTGGGGGGGCCTAGCACAGATACGCAGTATTTT.

This clonotype was seen once. The J gene is TRBJ1-2, the V gene TRBV18, with unresolved D. Germline V CDR1 and CDR2: KGHSH, LQKENI. V shed 4 bases and J shed 7 bases, with 13 bases lying between them. There are 13 residues in the CDR3. CDR3 loop: CASSLHAPTGYTF. In DNA, the CDR3 is TGTGCCAGCTCACTACACGCCCCGACTGGCTACACCTTC. The full variable domain, with the rest looked up from reference TRBV18 and TRBJ1-2, is NAGVMQNPRHLVRRRGQEARLRCSPMKGHSHVYWYRQLPEEGLKFMVYLQKENIIDESGMPKERFSAEFPKEGPSILRIQQVVRGDSAAYFCASSLHAPTGYTFGSGTRLTVV.